The clone carrying this T cell receptor (beta chain) was observed once. Antigen specificity is unknown. The data stem from a study of cytomegalovirus exposure and HLA in healthy donors. Whole-study context: Both the approximately 130 validation repertoires and the roughly 700 first-cohort repertoires used the same platform, as reported by a later analysis.

The method was immunoSEQ multiplex PCR; TCRdb's version includes in-frame clones alone and lacks a portion of them. The sample gives tens of thousands of clones, approximately 97% of which show up once; 2% to 2.5% is in the top ten. The validation cohort, a group of under 150 subjects, included the donors and was separate from the roughly 700-subject first cohort. Broader study findings: Some 150 TCR beta chains were listed as cytomegalovirus-associated.

The sequencing input was PBMCs. The TCR was taken from a man aged 18 to 30 in good health and CMV-seronegative.

CDR3 sequence (DNA): TGTGCCAGCACCCCGAGAAACGGCCGCGGTGGTAAACTGTTTTTT. Translated, it gives CASTPRNGRGGKLFF. V gene TRBV6-1 combines with J gene TRBJ1-4; no reliable D call. The V end lost 7 bases, the J end lost 11 bases, and 23 bases lay between the germline ends. Germline assignment: CDR1 MNHNS and CDR2 SASEGT. The CDR3 runs 15 residues.